The 18 T cell receptor beta chains reported below all come from one sample, sequenced in a study of T-cell reconstitution after alpha-beta-depleted transplantation in children. Unique molecular identifiers were incorporated during preparation of the TCRbeta library. TCRdb recomputed calls from the PCR reads with MiXCR, one row per CDR3 protein. The sample lists about 610,000 distinct CDR3 sequences, roughly 10% seen once, with roughly 4% in the top ten. Sequencing used PBMCs from the stem cell graft donor, obtained from the stem cell graft. The receptors here all came from a human donor who donated a stem cell graft to a child with acute myeloid leukemia.

This rearrangement joins TRBV7-2 to TRBJ2-1; tentative D call: TRBD2 (5 bases). Germline CDR1 is SGHTA and CDR2 is FQGNSA. The CDR3 runs 17 residues. The V end lost 5 bases, the J end lost 1 base, and 18 bases lay between the germline ends. DNA of the CDR3: TGTGCCAGCAGCAGAAACCTAGCCGTCCTTTCCTACAATGAGCAGTTCTTC. Translating it yields CASSRNLAVLSYNEQFF. Using reference TRBV7-2 and TRBJ2-1 for the parts outside the CDR3, the full variable domain is GAGVSQSPSNKVTEKGKDVELRCDPISGHTALYWYRQSLGQGLEFLIYFQGNSAPDKSGLPSDRFSAERTGGSVSTLTIQRTQQEDSAVYLCASSRNLAVLSYNEQFFGPGTRLTVL.

The V and J genes are TRBV9 and TRBJ2-5, with a weak D call TRBD1 (6 bases). This CDR3 region has 16 residues. V was trimmed by 2 bases and J by 1 base, leaving 15 bases between them. Per germline, CDR1 SGDLS and CDR2 YYNGEE. This CDR3 is CASSVGARRSQETQYF. The CDR3 DNA is TGTGCCAGCAGCGTGGGGGCTCGACGGAGCCAAGAGACCCAGTACTTC.

This sequence joins TRBV19 and TRBJ2-1; D is uncertain. Germline V CDR1 and CDR2: LNHDA, SQIVND (reference sequence). The CDR3 extends over 13 amino acids. V gave up 5 bases and J gave up 2 bases, with 7 bases separating them. CDR3 sequence reads: CASSGSTYNEQFF. The DNA for the CDR3 is TGTGCCAGTAGTGGTAGCACCTACAATGAGCAGTTCTTC.

This clonotype was seen ten or more times. This chain joins TRBV27 and TRBJ2-1, with D unclear. The CDR3 contains 13 residues. The germline V and J ends were trimmed by 4 bases and 2 bases, with 6 bases remaining between them. Germline V CDR1 and CDR2: MNHEY, SMNVEV (reference sequence). The CDR3 nucleotides are TGTGCCAGCAGTTGGCGCGCCTACAATGAGCAGTTCTTC. Protein: CASSWRAYNEQFF.

This clonotype was observed a few times. The chain joins TRBV15 to TRBJ2-2; 9 bases match TRBD1. The CDR3 has 15 amino acids. Losses at the gene ends were 4 bases for V and 3 bases for J; bases not matched to a gene: 3. Germline CDR1 is LNHNV and CDR2 is YYDKDF (reference sequence). Here the CDR3 DNA reads TGTGCCACCAGCACACGGACAGGGGACACCGGGGAGCTGTTTTTT. This encodes CATSTRTGDTGELFF.

V and J are TRBV9 and TRBJ2-2; D is undetermined. The CDR3 runs 13 residues. Trimming shortened V by 0 bases and J by 4 bases, and 4 bases separated the two germline ends. The germline V gene has CDR1 SGDLS and CDR2 YYNGEE. In DNA, the CDR3 is TGTGCCAGCAGCGTAGCCCTCACCGGGGAGCTGTTTTTT. This codes for CASSVALTGELFF.

There are a few counts of this clonotype. The chain recombines TRBV16 with TRBJ2-7; 11 bases agree with TRBD1. This CDR3 region has 15 residues. Germline CDR1 is KGHSY and CDR2 is FQNENV. The V and J ends lost 0 bases and 3 bases, in that order; junction bases with no gene match: 1. The CDR3 reads CASSQSGTGGYEQYF. CDR3 nucleotides: TGTGCCAGCAGCCAATCGGGGACAGGGGGCTACGAGCAGTACTTC.

The chain is built from TRBV20-1 and TRBJ2-7; D possibly uses TRBD1 or TRBD2 (6 bases each). Germline V gene sequence: CDR1 DFQATT, CDR2 SNEGSKA (reference sequence). V lost 0 bases, J lost 6 bases, and 15 bases lay in between. This CDR3 contains 14 residues. The CDR3 reads CSARDDRRGTEQYF. The CDR3 DNA sequence: TGCAGTGCTAGAGATGACAGGCGGGGAACCGAGCAGTACTTC.

In this sample, this clonotype turned up many times. The gene calls are TRBV7-2 and TRBJ2-5, with 11 nucleotides matching TRBD2. Germline V CDR1 and CDR2: SGHTA, FQGNSA. After removal of 4 bases from V and 1 base from J, the junction contained 5 bases not matched to a gene. The CDR3 spans 16 residues. The DNA of the CDR3 is TGTGCCAGCAGCTACTCCGGGACTAGCGGCCAAGAGACCCAGTACTTC. Amino acids: CASSYSGTSGQETQYF. The entire variable domain, with the rest obtained from reference TRBV7-2 and TRBJ2-5, is as follows: GAGVSQSPSNKVTEKGKDVELRCDPISGHTALYWYRQSLGQGLEFLIYFQGNSAPDKSGLPSDRFSAERTGGSVSTLTIQRTQQEDSAVYLCASSYSGTSGQETQYFGPGTRLLVL.

This clonotype has just a few counts. This sequence joins TRBV7-3 and TRBJ2-1, with 12 bases that match TRBD2. Germline assignment: CDR1 SGHTA and CDR2 FQGTGA. Trimming removed 8 bases from V and 7 bases from J; junction bases left unmatched: 6. The CDR3 totals 14 residues. Here the CDR3 DNA reads TGTGCCAGCGCTAAAACTAGCGGGAGGAATGAGCAGTTCTTC. Amino acid sequence: CASAKTSGRNEQFF.

The gene calls are TRBV4-3 and TRBJ2-5; TRBD2 might be the D (6 bases). Trimming cost V 0 bases and J 4 bases, with 24 bases left between them. The CDR3 totals 19 residues. Germline V gene data show CDR1 as LGHNA and CDR2 as YSLEER. In nucleotides, the CDR3 is TGCGCCAGCAGCCAAGATATAGGAGGGAGCGGCCGAAGAGTAGAGACCCAGTACTTC. It codes for CASSQDIGGSGRRVETQYF.

This clonotype was seen at least ten times. The chain combines TRBV29-1 with TRBJ2-3, with D perhaps TRBD1 (6 bases). This CDR3 region has 13 residues. Between the trimmed V and J ends, which lost 5 bases and 4 bases, there was a span of 13 bases. Germline loops: CDR1 SQVTM, CDR2 ANQGSEA. The CDR3 loop reads CSVLLTGADTQYF. CDR3 DNA sequence: TGCAGCGTTCTCTTGACAGGAGCAGATACGCAGTATTTT.

The genes are TRBV20-1 and TRBJ2-1, with 8 positions matching TRBD1. The germline V gene encodes CDR1 DFQATT and CDR2 SNEGSKA (reference sequence). The CDR3 runs 16 residues. J gave up 0 bases and V 1 base, and 5 bases lay outside the gene matches. The CDR3: CSARGGQASSYNEQFF. CDR3 sequence (DNA): TGCAGTGCTAGAGGGGGACAGGCGAGCTCCTACAATGAGCAGTTCTTC.

The genes are TRBV25-1 and TRBJ2-1; D remains unclear. The germline V and J ends were trimmed by 4 bases and 0 bases, with 13 bases remaining between them. CDR1 MGHDK and CDR2 SYGVNS come from the germline V gene. The CDR3 covers 16 residues. This chain's CDR3 is CASSVLQIRSYNEQFF. Written as DNA, the CDR3 is TGTGCCAGCAGTGTCTTACAGATTCGCTCCTACAATGAGCAGTTCTTC.

This clonotype was found many times. The chain couples TRBV9 to TRBJ2-4, with D possibly being TRBD2 (5 bases). CDR3 size: 15 residues. Trimming removed 4 bases at V and 8 bases at J, with 19 bases between. The V gene's germline CDR1 is SGDLS and CDR2 YYNGEE. The CDR3 sequence is CASSPRRTSSDIQYF. The CDR3 bases are TGTGCCAGCAGCCCCAGACGAACTAGTTCAGACATTCAGTACTTC.

V and J are TRBV6-2 or TRBV6-3 and TRBJ1-2, with TRBD1 matching over 9 bases. Germline V gene sequence: CDR1 MNHEY, CDR2 SVGEGT. J was trimmed by 6 bases and V by 6 bases; bases with no gene match: 26. The CDR3 is 20 amino acids. The chain's CDR3 is CASSPRQINIVGTGLNGYTF. CDR3 nucleotides: TGTGCCAGCAGCCCCCGTCAGATTAACATTGTGGGGACAGGGTTAAATGGCTACACCTTC.

There are many counts of this clonotype. DNA of the CDR3: TGTGCCAGCAGTCCAATCCTGGGTGGCTATGGCTACACCTTC. Protein product: CASSPILGGYGYTF. J is TRBJ1-2 and V is TRBV7-9; D gene unclear. The CDR3 runs to 14 residues. Germline CDR1 SEHNR, CDR2 FQNEAQ (reference sequence). The ends were cut back, 6 bases at V and 4 bases at J, with 15 bases in the middle.

This clonotype was seen only a few times. The chain has TRBV30 and TRBJ1-2; 7 bases agree with TRBD1. V lost 1 base to trimming and J lost 8 bases; unmatched junction nucleotides: 10. Germline V gene lookup returns CDR1 GTSNPN and CDR2 SVGIG (reference sequence). The CDR3 runs to 14 residues. CDR3 nucleotide sequence: TGTGCCTGGAGTGACAGGGGAACAACGGGGGGCTACACCTTC. This sequence encodes CAWSDRGTTGGYTF.